This section outlines one T cell receptor (beta chain) sequence together with its context. Its antigen is unknown. This record belongs to a study of Tregs in tolerant kidney transplant recipients. General observations from the study: Changing PCR primers prevented nucleotide comparison between some patients' samples.

Germline values: CDR1 SGHRS, CDR2 YFSETQ. The CDR3 loop spans 13 amino acids. V dropped 10 bases and J dropped 1 base, with 12 bases sitting between them. Repertoires were generated with immunoSEQ multiplex PCR, while TCRdb's copy carries only in-frame clones and drops some. The sample contains more than 75,000 clones, approximately 93% of which appear only once. Thawed PBMCs were FACS-sorted into unstimulated CD4+CD25+CD127- regulatory T cells, CD4+CD25- non-regulatory cells, CD4 and CD8 cells. This receptor was identified in a human donor who received a combined kidney and bone marrow transplant. The specimen was CD4+ T cells from blood, collected before the transplant. The rearrangement joins TRBV5-1 to TRBJ1-3; maybe TRBD1 (5 bases). The chain's CDR3 is CACRGVSGNTIYF. The DNA of the CDR3 is TGCGCCTGCCGGGGGGTGTCTGGAAACACCATATATTTT.